Each of the 20 T cell receptor beta chains below was sequenced from the same sample in a study of blood T cell repertoires in COVID-19. Clones were read by immunoSEQ multiplex PCR, and TCRdb kept only the in-frame ones, dropping some. Here the sample spans approximately 450,000 clones, 70% to 90% being singletons. The sequencing sample was made of PBMCs or T cells enriched from blood (not recorded which). These receptors were obtained from a woman aged 18-29 years with acute COVID-19.

The chain couples TRBV19 to TRBJ2-7; TRBD1 might be the D (6 bases). The CDR3 has 14 amino acids. V was cut by 6 bases and J by 4 bases, with 16 bases left in between. Per germline, CDR1 LNHDA and CDR2 SQIVND (reference sequence). CDR3 protein: CASSKGDPWYEQYF. The CDR3 nucleotides are TGTGCCAGTAGCAAGGGGGACCCCTGGTACGAGCAGTACTTC.

The chain employs TRBV7-9 and TRBJ2-3, with TRBD2 matching over 12 bases. Trimming cost V 5 bases and J 4 bases; bases outside gene matches: 4. The CDR3 is made up of 15 amino acids. From germline, CDR1 is SEHNR and CDR2 FQNEAQ (reference sequence). DNA of the CDR3: TGTGCCAGCAGCCTGACTAGCGGGGGCCCAGATACGCAGTATTTT. This sequence encodes CASSLTSGGPDTQYF.

The chain employs TRBV4-3 and TRBJ1-3, with TRBD1 identical over 9 bases. Germline trimming cut 3 bases from V and 4 bases from J; bases unmatched to any gene: 4. Germline assignment: CDR1 LGHNA and CDR2 YSLEER. The CDR3 runs 15 residues. CDR3 amino acids: CASSQVDRGGNTIYF. CDR3 coding DNA: TGCGCCAGCAGCCAGGTGGACAGGGGAGGAAACACCATATATTTT.

The rearrangement links TRBV19 to TRBJ2-7; 9 nucleotides match TRBD1. Per the germline V gene, CDR1 is LNHDA and CDR2 is SQIVND (reference sequence). V was pared by 5 bases and J by 3 bases, with 5 bases of the junction left unmatched. This CDR3 has 14 residues. The CDR3 DNA follows: TGTGCCAGTAGTGCCCCGGGACAGGGCTACGAGCAGTACTTC. It is translated as CASSAPGQGYEQYF.

This sequence joins TRBV18 and TRBJ2-7; D is unclear. V lost 3 bases and J 2 bases, leaving 5 bases between the germline ends. Germline-derived CDR1 and CDR2 are KGHSH and LQKENI. The CDR3 extends over 12 amino acids. The CDR3 sequence: CASSPRTYEQYF. The CDR3 DNA is TGTGCCAGCTCACCCAGAACCTACGAGCAGTACTTC.

The rearrangement uses TRBV18 and TRBJ2-1; D call uncertain. This CDR3 comprises 14 residues. Germline CDR1 reads KGHSH; CDR2 reads LQKENI. Trimming took 1 base from V and 0 from J, leaving 4 bases between them. CDR3 residues: CASSPQASYNEQFF. In DNA, the CDR3 is TGTGCCAGCTCACCACAAGCCTCCTACAATGAGCAGTTCTTC.

The chain carries TRBV5-8 and TRBJ2-7; D is ambiguous. With 2 bases removed from V and 7 bases from J, the gap between germline ends came to 4 bases. Germline lookup yields CDR1 SGHTS and CDR2 YDEGEE. The CDR3 spans 10 residues. The CDR3 coding sequence is TGTGCCAGCAGCTTTCCTGAGCAGTACTTC. This translates into CASSFPEQYF.

The chain combines TRBV10-3 with TRBJ1-2, with unresolved D. The length of the CDR3 is 13 residues. The V end was cut by 2 bases, the J end by 2 bases, with 6 bases between. Germline V gene sequence: CDR1 ENHRY, CDR2 SYGVKD. CDR3 DNA: TGTGCCATCAGTGAGGAGGAAAACTATGGCTACACCTTC. This translates into CAISEEENYGYTF.

Comments on this clone: The sample contains more than one DNA sequence encoding this CDR3. CDR3 coding DNA: TGTGCCAGCAGCTTAGCGGGAGGGTCCTACGAGCAGTACTTC. Its translation: CASSLAGGSYEQYF. The chain combines TRBV7-2 with TRBJ2-7, with TRBD2 identical over 7 bases. CDR3 size: 14 residues. Germline V gene sequence: CDR1 SGHTA, CDR2 FQGNSA. J gave up 1 base and V 0 bases, and 0 bases lay outside the gene matches.

The chain links TRBV4-1 to TRBJ2-3; 9 bases are a match to TRBD2. V lost 6 bases, J lost 0 bases, and 16 bases stayed unmatched. In germline, CDR1 is MGHRA, CDR2 YSYEKL. The CDR3 covers 19 residues. The CDR3 coding sequence is TGCGCCAGCAGACGACATCCCCGTGAGCTAGCGGGGAGCACAGATACGCAGTATTTT. Its translation is CASRRHPRELAGSTDTQYF.

This sequence joins TRBV7-2 and TRBJ1-1, with 9 positions matching TRBD1. Trimming removed 1 base from V and 5 bases from J; junction bases left unmatched: 5. This CDR3 contains 15 residues. From germline, CDR1 is SGHTA and CDR2 FQGNSA. Here the CDR3 reads CASSLGGQGWTEAFF. CDR3 sequence (DNA): TGTGCCAGCAGCTTAGGGGGACAGGGATGGACTGAAGCTTTCTTT.

J is TRBJ1-2 and V is TRBV7-9; TRBD1 might be the D (6 bases). The CDR3 contains 16 residues. With 4 bases removed from V and 2 bases from J, the gap between germline ends came to 17 bases. Germline V CDR1 and CDR2: SEHNR, FQNEAQ (reference sequence). The CDR3 sequence is CASSSPDSRSNYGYTF. CDR3 in DNA: TGTGCCAGCAGCTCGCCGGACAGTCGATCCAACTATGGCTACACCTTC.

The chain uses TRBV12-3 or TRBV12-4 and TRBJ1-3; no firm D call. Deletions cut 6 bases from V and 9 bases from J, with 9 bases between. This CDR3 is built from 11 residues. The CDR3 sequence is CASRLLSTIYF. Here the CDR3 DNA reads TGTGCCAGCAGATTGCTCAGCACCATATATTTT.

The chain recombines TRBV11-2 with TRBJ1-4; perhaps TRBD1 as D (5 bases). From germline, CDR1 is SGHAT and CDR2 FQNNGV. The CDR3 totals 15 residues. Trimming took off 1 base at V and 5 bases at J, with 11 bases between the two ends. The CDR3 nucleotides read TGTGCCAGCAGCTTAGTTGGGGGGGACAATGAAAAACTGTTTTTT. It specifies CASSLVGGDNEKLFF.

V and J are TRBV28 and TRBJ2-7; 7 nucleotides align to TRBD1. J was trimmed by 4 bases and V by 4 bases; bases with no gene match: 7. This CDR3 region has 14 residues. In germline, CDR1 is MDHEN, CDR2 SYDVKM. This chain's CDR3 is CASSSPTGKYEQYF. CDR3 nucleotide sequence: TGTGCCAGCAGTTCCCCGACAGGGAAGTACGAGCAGTACTTC.

The rearrangement joins TRBV7-3 to TRBJ2-5, with 9 bases lining up with TRBD1. This CDR3 has 13 amino acids. The germline CDR1 and CDR2 sequences are SGHTA and FQGTGA. With V trimmed by 8 bases and J by 4 bases, 5 bases remained unmatched. The CDR3 bases are TGTGCCAGCGCCAACAGGGGGCGAGAGACCCAGTACTTC. Translation: CASANRGRETQYF. The variable domain in full, completed from reference TRBV7-3 and TRBJ2-5, reads GAGVSQTPSNKVTEKGKYVELRCDPISGHTALYWYRQSLGQGPEFLIYFQGTGAADDSGLPNDRFFAVRPEGSVSTLKIQRTERGDSAVYLCASANRGRETQYFGPGTRLLVL.

This chain joins TRBV19 and TRBJ2-7; 11 bases fit TRBD1. Germline V gives CDR1 LNHDA, CDR2 SQIVND (reference sequence). The CDR3 runs to 16 residues. V trimming: 4 bases; J trimming: 8 bases; junction bases outside the gene matches: 13. The CDR3 nucleotides read TGTGCCAGTAGTACCCCAACCGGACAGGGGGCGAGGAAGCAGTACTTC. Encoded protein: CASSTPTGQGARKQYF.

V and J are TRBV6-5 and TRBJ1-5, with D tentatively TRBD1 (6 bases). This CDR3 contains 15 residues. CDR1 is MNHEY, CDR2 SVGAGI, per germline. Trimming pared 6 bases from V and 6 bases from J, leaving 18 bases between. The CDR3: CASSRRYRDVQPQHF. In nucleotides, the CDR3 is TGTGCCAGCAGCAGAAGATACAGGGACGTTCAGCCCCAGCATTTT.

The rearrangement uses TRBV9 and TRBJ2-3; perhaps TRBD1 as D (6 bases). The germline V gene encodes CDR1 SGDLS and CDR2 YYNGEE. The CDR3 extends over 13 amino acids. V lost 4 bases and J 4 bases, leaving 10 bases between the germline ends. In DNA, the CDR3 is TGTGCCAGCAGCACCAACAGGGCAGATACGCAGTATTTT. This sequence encodes CASSTNRADTQYF.

This clone has only one observation. This rearrangement joins TRBV10-2 to TRBJ2-7; the D gene is possibly TRBD2 (6 bases). Germline assignment: CDR1 WSHSY and CDR2 SAAADI. V gave up 6 bases and J gave up 5 bases, with 17 bases separating them. The CDR3 length is 14 residues. The DNA of the CDR3 is TGCGCCAGCAGAGTGGCGGGACCGGGGCACGAGCAGTACTTC. Its translation is CASRVAGPGHEQYF.